Below, 11 T cell receptor beta chains from the same sample are listed, as sequenced in a study of T cells in Graves' hyperthyroidism and ophthalmopathy. Amplification targeted TCR beta CDR3 regions from RNA transcripts. HTBI primers drove first-round RT-PCR of the TCR CDR3. TCRdb itself ran the multiplex PCR reads through MiXCR, one entry per CDR3 protein. The sample shows hundreds of thousands of distinct CDR3 sequences, about 20% of them seen only once. What was sequenced was blood. The origin of the receptors is a man aged 40-49 years with Graves' ophthalmopathy.

The J gene is TRBJ2-1, the V gene TRBV18; a possible D gene is TRBD2 (6 bases). CDR1 and CDR2 from the germline V gene are KGHSH and LQKENI. V lost 5 bases and J 4 bases, leaving 12 bases between the germline ends. The CDR3 runs 14 residues. This CDR3 reads CASSNNAGYNEQFF. The CDR3 DNA follows: TGTGCCAGCTCAAACAACGCGGGGTACAATGAGCAGTTCTTC.

The chain uses TRBV9 and TRBJ1-1, with 7 bases matching TRBD1. J was trimmed by 4 bases and V by 4 bases; bases with no gene match: 7. The length of the CDR3 is 14 residues. The germline V gene has CDR1 SGDLS and CDR2 YYNGEE. The CDR3 loop reads CASSFGQVPTEAFF. The CDR3, as DNA: TGTGCCAGCAGCTTTGGACAGGTGCCCACTGAAGCTTTCTTT.

This clonotype appeared many times. An end of the junction does not agree with germline; a read error may underlie this. V gene TRBV5-1 combines with J gene TRBJ2-3; 7 bases match TRBD1. CDR3 length: 14 amino acids. The germline V gene has CDR1 SGHRS and CDR2 YFSETQ. The CDR3 nucleotides are TGTGCCAGCTCACCGGGACAGAGCACAGATACGCAGTATTTT. It yields the protein CASSPGQSTDTQYF.

This clonotype was counted many times. The CDR3 bases are TGTGCCAGCAGTTTAGCGGGAGCGGGGGGCGAGCAGTACTTC. It encodes CASSLAGAGGEQYF. The chain carries TRBV12-3 or TRBV12-4 and TRBJ2-7; the match to TRBD2 covers 9 bases. CDR3 length equals 14 residues. Trimming cost V 0 bases and J 6 bases; bases outside gene matches: 3.

In its sample, this clonotype was seen a few times. The chain employs TRBV5-1 and TRBJ2-7, with TRBD1 matching over 10 bases. The ends lost 3 bases at V and 2 bases at J; junction bases unmatched: 2. This CDR3 is built from 14 residues. Germline V gene sequence: CDR1 SGHRS, CDR2 YFSETQ. The CDR3 nucleotides are TGCGCCAGCAGCTGGGGACAGGGGCCCTACGAGCAGTACTTC. This gives the protein CASSWGQGPYEQYF.

Details on this clonotype: A much larger clone differs from this one at a single base, so this may be a read error. The chain uses TRBV3-1 and TRBJ1-5; 10 nucleotides match TRBD1. The V gene end was trimmed by 0 bases and the J gene end by 8 bases; junction bases not matched to a gene: 4. CDR1 is LGHDT, CDR2 YNNKEL, per germline (reference sequence). This CDR3 is built from 15 residues. The chain's CDR3 is CASSQEWDRGEPQHF. CDR3 DNA: TGTGCCAGCAGCCAAGAATGGGACAGGGGTGAGCCCCAGCATTTT.

The chain has TRBV7-2 and TRBJ2-1; TRBD2 matches at 9 bases. Germline V gives CDR1 SGHTA, CDR2 FQGNSA. The V segment lost 1 base and the J segment 4 bases; nucleotides outside the gene matches: 2. The CDR3 contains 15 residues. CDR3 DNA: TGTGCCAGCAGCTTAGGGACTAGCGAGTACAATGAGCAGTTCTTC. This gives the protein CASSLGTSEYNEQFF.

The DNA for the CDR3 is TGTGCCAGCAGCGTTAGCGGGGGGGCCTCTAACACCGGGGAGCTGTTTTTT. Encoded protein: CASSVSGGASNTGELFF. This sequence joins TRBV9 and TRBJ2-2; TRBD2 agrees at 11 bases. Germline V gene lookup returns CDR1 SGDLS and CDR2 YYNGEE. The ends lost 2 bases at V and 2 bases at J; junction bases unmatched: 5. This CDR3 spans 17 amino acids.

This sequence joins TRBV6-1 and TRBJ2-1; no clear D gene. V gave up 7 bases and J gave up 7 bases, with 8 bases separating them. Germline assignment: CDR1 MNHNS and CDR2 SASEGT. The CDR3 runs to 11 residues. CDR3 bases: TGTGCCAGCACGCCTTTAAATGAGCAGTTCTTC. This encodes CASTPLNEQFF.

This clonotype was seen once. A much larger clone differs from this one at a single base, so this may be a read error. Likely a read error: the CDR3 ends without its conserved phenylalanine or tryptophan. This chain links TRBV11-2 with TRBJ1-2; perhaps TRBD1 as D (5 bases). The CDR3 covers 15 residues. Germline V gene sequence: CDR1 SGHAT, CDR2 FQNNGV. Trimming pared 1 base from V and 2 bases from J, leaving 11 bases between. The CDR3 region has the DNA TGTGCCAGCAGCTTAGGGCAGGGACCCAACTATGGCTACACCCTC. Its protein is CASSLGQGPNYGYTL.

The table lists this clonotype with a few counts. In DNA, the CDR3 is TGTGCCAGCAGCTTGTCAAGAGGCTATGGCTACACCTTC. Translating it yields CASSLSRGYGYTF. V and J are TRBV5-4 and TRBJ1-2; no firm D call. The CDR3 is made up of 13 amino acids. In germline, CDR1 is SGHNT, CDR2 YYREEE (reference sequence). Trimming stripped 1 base from V and 4 bases from J, with 8 bases between.